A selection of T cell receptor beta chains follows, all from one sample in a study of Ad26.COV2.S vaccination and SARS-CoV-2 variants. Sequencing was performed with immunoSEQ multiplex PCR; in TCRdb, only in-frame clones are kept and a portion is missing. The sample carries roughly 450,000 clones, over 75% recorded once. This specimen was peripheral blood, taken in a trial of Ad26.COV2.S vaccine versus placebo. These receptors were obtained from a person between 18 and 65 years old who received the Ad26.COV2.S COVID-19 vaccine or a placebo. CDR3s include the opening cysteine and the closing phenylalanine or tryptophan. A D gene is named only where the DNA matches it firmly. Rows give clone size only sometimes, using once, few, many, or a class for an expanded clone.

v_call,clone_size,j_call,d_call,cdr3_nt,cdr3_aa
TRBV27,once,TRBJ1-2,TRBD1,TGTGCCAGCAGGGAAACAGGGGGCGGAGATGGCTACACCTTC,CASRETGGGDGYTF
TRBV10-1,.,TRBJ1-1,.,TGCGCCAGCCAAAGGCAGGGTGGCACTGAAGCTTTCTTT,CASQRQGGTEAFF
TRBV18,few,TRBJ2-7,.,TGTGCCAGCTCACCCTCGAGGGGTTCCTACGAGCAGTACTTC,CASSPSRGSYEQYF
TRBV2,.,TRBJ2-5,.,TGTGCCAGCAGTGAGACCGGGGTGATACTCCGGGAGACCCAGTACTTC,CASSETGVILRETQYF
TRBV5-5,once,TRBJ1-6,TRBD1,TGTGCCAGCAGCTTGGTAGCAGGGGGTCACTCACCCCTCCACTTT,CASSLVAGGHSPLHF
TRBV6-5,.,TRBJ2-1,.,TGTGCCAGCAGTTACTCGTCGGTCTTTAACTACAATGAGCAGTTCTTC,CASSYSSVFNYNEQFF
TRBV7-8,few,TRBJ2-1,.,TGTGCCAGCAGCTTGATAGCGGACAATGAGCAGTTCTTC,CASSLIADNEQFF
TRBV29-1,.,TRBJ1-1,TRBD1,TGCAGCGTTGTGGGACAGGGGGCAAAAACTGAAGCTTTCTTT,CSVVGQGAKTEAFF
TRBV12-5,.,TRBJ1-2,.,TGTGCTAGTGGTTTGGTACCCGCCGTTAGAGGCTACACCTTC,CASGLVPAVRGYTF
TRBV27,.,TRBJ2-4,TRBD2,TGTGCCAGCAGTTTATCTCCTAGCGGCAAACAGTACTTC,CASSLSPSGKQYF
TRBV6-5,.,TRBJ1-1,.,TGTGCCAGCACCCTCGATGGTATGAACACTGAAGCTTTCTTT,CASTLDGMNTEAFF
TRBV10-3,.,TRBJ2-7,.,TGTGCCACCGGACGTGACAGCTTCTCCTACGAGCAGTACTTC,CATGRDSFSYEQYF
TRBV30,.,TRBJ1-1,.,TGTGCCTGGACCCAGGGGCAGGCTGAAGCTTTCTTT,CAWTQGQAEAFF